The 27 T cell receptor beta chains presented below share a single source sample, sequenced in a study of T-cell reconstitution after alpha-beta-depleted transplantation in children (dated by TCRdb to the mid-2010s). Preparation of the library involved PCR. The run used an Illumina HiSeq 2500. To normalize quantification of the TCRbeta repertoire, the TCR libraries were built with molecular barcoding that relied on unique molecular identifiers. The public sequencing data were trimmed at Q25 with fastp and processed into clonotypes with MiXCR by TCRdb, which kept only in-frame beta chains. Every entry covers one CDR3 protein and lists the most common genes and DNA from its rows. The table for this sample lists about 900,000 distinct CDR3 sequences; less than 30% of them were counted only once. The ten most abundant clones make up over 25% of the sample. Per the publication, the treatment or condition label means: allogeneic hematopoietic cell transplantation with graft depleted of TCRalphabeta T cells and CD19 B cells.

The starting material was PBMCs, mostly from graft donor cells, obtained 360 days after TCRalphabeta/CD19-depleted stem cell transplant. Receptors were obtained from a boy under two years old who had a stem cell transplant for SCID, so the T cells may come from the graft donor.

This clonotype was seen a few times. The rearrangement uses TRBV7-9 and TRBJ2-2; TRBD1 might be the D (5 bases). The CDR3 covers 15 residues. V lost 5 bases and J 6 bases, leaving 16 bases between the germline ends. Germline values: CDR1 SEHNR, CDR2 FQNEAQ (reference sequence). The CDR3 nucleotides read TGTGCCAGCAGCCCCCCGGACAATCGCGCCGGGGAGCTGTTTTTT. Encoded protein: CASSPPDNRAGELFF. The variable domain in full, with the rest retrieved from reference TRBV7-9 and TRBJ2-2, is DTGVSQNPRHKITKRGQNVTFRCDPISEHNRLYWYRQTLGQGPEFLTYFQNEAQLEKSRLLSDRFSAERPKGSFSTLEIQRTEQGDSAMYLCASSPPDNRAGELFFGEGSRLTVL.

The genes are TRBV28 and TRBJ2-3, with D possibly matching TRBD1 (5 bases). Deletions cut 5 bases from V and 7 bases from J, with 13 bases between. Germline-derived CDR1 and CDR2 are MDHEN and SYDVKM. This CDR3 is built from 13 residues. This chain's CDR3 is CASSPDSLNTQYF. CDR3 bases: TGTGCCAGCAGTCCCGACAGTTTAAATACGCAGTATTTT.

This clonotype was seen a few times. The rearrangement links TRBV5-1 to TRBJ2-3, with 8 bases that match TRBD2. The ends lost 5 bases at V and 2 bases at J; junction bases unmatched: 4. This CDR3 has 14 residues. Germline assignment: CDR1 SGHRS and CDR2 YFSETQ. The CDR3 DNA reads as TGCGCCAGCAGTAGCGGGGACGACACAGATACGCAGTATTTT. It translates to CASSSGDDTDTQYF.

There are many counts of this clonotype. The CDR3 region has the DNA TGTGCCAGCAGCCTGACAGGGTCTGGGGCCAACGTCCTGACTTTC. Residues: CASSLTGSGANVLTF. V and J are TRBV9 and TRBJ2-6; 7 positions agree with TRBD1. V lost 4 bases to trimming and J lost 1 base; unmatched junction nucleotides: 2. CDR1 and CDR2 from the germline V gene are SGDLS and YYNGEE. The CDR3 extends over 15 amino acids.

This clonotype has only one observation. The V gene is TRBV7-9, the J gene TRBJ2-7; D is perhaps TRBD2 (5 bases). V lost 5 bases and J 1 base, leaving 15 bases between the germline ends. Germline-derived CDR1 and CDR2 are SEHNR and FQNEAQ (reference sequence). CDR3 length equals 15 residues. CDR3 loop: CASSPIMPGSYEQYF. The CDR3 DNA sequence: TGTGCCAGCAGCCCCATCATGCCGGGATCCTACGAGCAGTACTTC.

This clonotype turned up a few times. CDR3 loop: CAISEYGIRGLNTEAFF. For the CDR3, the DNA is TGTGCCATCAGTGAGTACGGGATTCGGGGGTTGAACACTGAAGCTTTCTTT. V is TRBV10-3 and J is TRBJ1-1, with D possibly matching TRBD1 (5 bases). Germline CDR1 ENHRY, CDR2 SYGVKD. The V end lost 1 base, the J end lost 0 bases, and 15 bases lay between the germline ends. This CDR3 spans 17 amino acids.

The chain has TRBV4-2 and TRBJ2-1; 7 positions match TRBD1. Germline CDR1 reads LGHNA; CDR2 reads YNFKEQ. The CDR3 has 15 amino acids. V shed 4 bases and J 8 bases; nucleotides not matched to a gene: 11. The CDR3 DNA sequence: TGTGCCAGCAGCCCGGCTCCGGAACAGGGGTATGAGCAGTTCTTC. Protein: CASSPAPEQGYEQFF.

This clonotype has more than one count but fewer than ten. The rearrangement links TRBV4-2 to TRBJ2-7; 7 nucleotides agree with TRBD1. CDR3 length: 14 amino acids. Per the germline V gene, CDR1 is LGHNA and CDR2 is YNFKEQ. J gave up 3 bases and V 1 base, and 3 bases lay outside the gene matches. The CDR3 DNA reads as TGTGCCAGCAGCCAAGTCGACAGGGTCTACGAGCAGTACTTC. Amino acids: CASSQVDRVYEQYF.

There are a few counts of this clonotype. V and J are TRBV12-3 or TRBV12-4 and TRBJ1-3; D not certain. Deletions cut 6 bases from V and 0 bases from J, with 12 bases between. This CDR3 has 15 amino acids. In nucleotides, the CDR3 is TGTGCCAGCAGCCCCGACCCGTACTCTGGAAACACCATATATTTT. Translating it yields CASSPDPYSGNTIYF.

V usage is TRBV7-8 and J usage is TRBJ2-1; D may match TRBD1 or TRBD2 (7 bases each). This CDR3 comprises 16 residues. In germline, CDR1 is SGHVS, CDR2 FQNEAQ. V lost 2 bases, J lost 8 bases, and 19 bases lay in between. The CDR3 spells CASSLLPTSQGDEQFF. The DNA of the CDR3 is TGTGCCAGCAGCTTACTCCCGACTAGCCAGGGGGATGAGCAGTTCTTC.

The rearrangement links TRBV5-5 to TRBJ2-3, with TRBD1 identical over 8 bases. Germline CDR1 reads SGHKS; CDR2 reads YYEKEE (reference sequence). This CDR3 is 15 amino acids long. The V gene end was trimmed by 2 bases and the J gene end by 3 bases; junction bases not matched to a gene: 5. CDR3: CASSFRGRWTDTQYF. DNA for the CDR3: TGTGCCAGCAGCTTCAGGGGGCGGTGGACAGATACGCAGTATTTT.

This rearrangement joins TRBV6-2 or TRBV6-3 to TRBJ2-7; tentatively, D is TRBD1 or TRBD2 (5 bases each). This CDR3 contains 16 residues. The V end was cut by 5 bases, the J end by 2 bases, with 19 bases between. From germline, CDR1 is MNHEY and CDR2 SVGEGT. The CDR3 coding sequence is TGTGCCAGCAGTCACCCTGGGACCCCTCGCCCCTACGAGCAGTACTTC. Protein: CASSHPGTPRPYEQYF.

This clonotype has a handful of counts. The chain carries TRBV3-2 and TRBJ2-3; the table calls TRBD2, which could not be checked here. TRBV3-2 is deemed a pseudogene. The CDR3 is 23 amino acids. In nucleotides, the CDR3 is TGTGCCAGCAGCCCTTCATGGACTAAGGGTAGCGGGGGCCCATTTACCTCCACAGATACGCAGTATTTT. Translating it yields CASSPSWTKGSGGPFTSTDTQYF.

This chain connects TRBV6-1 to TRBJ1-1; TRBD1 agrees at 7 bases. Germline V gene lookup returns CDR1 MNHNS and CDR2 SASEGT. J was trimmed by 6 bases and V by 4 bases; bases with no gene match: 8. The CDR3 has 14 amino acids. The CDR3 loop is CASSGTGAQAEAFF. Written as DNA, the CDR3 is TGTGCCAGCAGTGGAACAGGGGCACAGGCTGAAGCTTTCTTT.

This sequence joins TRBV15 and TRBJ2-5; TRBD2 agrees at 12 bases. The germline V gene encodes CDR1 LNHNV and CDR2 YYDKDF (reference sequence). The CDR3 has 16 residues. V lost 1 base to trimming and J lost 2 bases; unmatched junction nucleotides: 2. This chain's CDR3 is CATSRGTSGGQETQYF. Here the CDR3 DNA reads TGTGCCACCAGCAGAGGAACTAGCGGGGGGCAAGAGACCCAGTACTTC. Complete variable domain (other parts from reference TRBV15 and TRBJ2-5): DAMVIQNPRYQVTQFGKPVTLSCSQTLNHNVMYWYQQKSSQAPKLLFHYYDKDFNNEADTPDNFQSRRPNTSFCFLDIRSPGLGDTAMYLCATSRGTSGGQETQYFGPGTRLLVL.

There are a few counts of this clonotype. This chain connects TRBV4-2 to TRBJ2-3; TRBD2 matches at 12 bases. This CDR3 is 19 amino acids long. Trimming removed 5 bases from V and 0 bases from J; junction bases left unmatched: 12. Per germline, CDR1 LGHNA and CDR2 YNFKEQ. The CDR3 here is CASSTGLAGWAVSTDTQYF. In nucleotides, the CDR3 is TGTGCCAGCAGCACCGGACTAGCGGGGTGGGCGGTGAGCACAGATACGCAGTATTTT.

The chain links TRBV2 to TRBJ1-5; D is possibly TRBD1 (6 bases). This CDR3 is 14 amino acids long. In germline, CDR1 is SNHLY, CDR2 FYNNEI. Trimming stripped 7 bases from V and 6 bases from J, with 16 bases between. The CDR3 bases are TGTGCCAGCAACAATGGCGGGGGCAGTCAGCCCCAGCATTTT. It codes for CASNNGGGSQPQHF.

The rearrangement joins TRBV6-4 to TRBJ1-2, with TRBD1 identical over 8 bases. In germline, CDR1 is MRHNA, CDR2 SNTAGT. The CDR3 loop spans 13 amino acids. Trimming at V came to 5 bases and at J to 14 bases, leaving 13 bases not matched to a gene. CDR3 sequence (DNA): TGTGCCAGCAGTCCACGGACAGGGCCGGCTCAAACCTTC. It specifies CASSPRTGPAQTF.

CDR3 coding DNA: TGTGCCAGCTCGAGGCTGGCCCTCAACACCGGGGAGCTGTTTTTT. It yields the protein CASSRLALNTGELFF. The chain links TRBV12-3 or TRBV12-4 to TRBJ2-2; no firm D call. Trimming took off 8 bases at V and 2 bases at J, with 15 bases between the two ends. The length of the CDR3 is 15 residues.

The sample holds a few counts of this clonotype. The V gene is TRBV6-2 or TRBV6-3, the J gene TRBJ2-1; 7 bases are shared with TRBD2. This CDR3 has 13 residues. Germline CDR1 is MNHEY and CDR2 is SVGEGT. The V and J ends lost 6 bases and 6 bases, in that order; junction bases with no gene match: 5. CDR3 DNA: TGTGCCAGCAGGGGCAGGGAGGGCAATGAGCAGTTCTTC. Protein sequence: CASRGREGNEQFF.

This clonotype was picked up a small number of times. V and J are TRBV10-3 and TRBJ2-1; D call uncertain. The CDR3 sequence is 15 residues long. Germline CDR1 reads ENHRY; CDR2 reads SYGVKD. Trimming took 0 bases from V and 0 from J, leaving 6 bases between them. The CDR3: CAISESVDSYNEQFF. CDR3 in DNA: TGTGCCATCAGTGAGTCGGTGGACTCCTACAATGAGCAGTTCTTC.

The chain joins TRBV4-3 to TRBJ2-1; D is unclear. V lost 1 base and J lost 6, with 13 bases in between. CDR1 is LGHNA and CDR2 is YSLEER in the germline V gene. The CDR3 sequence is 15 residues long. The chain's CDR3 is CASSQGRGQVNEQFF. CDR3 bases: TGCGCCAGCAGCCAAGGGAGAGGCCAGGTCAATGAGCAGTTCTTC.

This clonotype was seen only a few times. This chain links TRBV5-1 with TRBJ2-7; D is perhaps TRBD1 or TRBD2 (5 bases each). V lost 4 bases to trimming and J lost 5 bases, with 13 bases between them. CDR3 length: 13 amino acids. The V gene's germline CDR1 is SGHRS and CDR2 YFSETQ. Here the CDR3 reads CASSAGAGNEQYF. CDR3 nucleotide sequence: TGCGCCAGCAGCGCCGGGGCAGGCAACGAGCAGTACTTC.

This chain uses TRBV9 with TRBJ1-4; the D is unclear. This CDR3 spans 14 amino acids. Trimming left V 0 bases short and J 4 bases short, with 7 bases between. The germline V gene encodes CDR1 SGDLS and CDR2 YYNGEE. The CDR3 sequence is CASSVDSRNEKLFF. The CDR3 nucleotides are TGTGCCAGCAGCGTAGACTCTCGTAATGAAAAACTGTTTTTT.

In nucleotides, the CDR3 is TGTGCCAGCAGACGGGACCGTGGGGCCTACAATGAGCAGTTCTTC. It codes for CASRRDRGAYNEQFF. The chain carries TRBV6-1 and TRBJ2-1; D may be TRBD1 or TRBD2 (5 bases each). CDR3 length: 15 residues. The germline gives CDR1 MNHNS, CDR2 SASEGT. V was cut by 6 bases and J by 2 bases, with 14 bases left in between.

DNA for the CDR3: TGTGCCAGCAGTCCGGACAGGGTGGGACCGCAGTTCTTC. Amino acids: CASSPDRVGPQFF. V is TRBV6-2 or TRBV6-3 and J is TRBJ2-1, with 8 nucleotides matching TRBD1. The germline V gene has CDR1 MNHEY and CDR2 SVGEGT. Trimming took 5 bases from V and 12 from J; bases not matched to a gene: 9. This CDR3 has 13 residues.

This clonotype came up a few times. CDR3 bases: TGCAGTGCCCGTCCTGGGGCGGGTAGCGGCACTGAAGCTTTCTTT. It yields the protein CSARPGAGSGTEAFF. The chain has TRBV20-1 and TRBJ1-1; D is perhaps TRBD1 (5 bases). This CDR3 is built from 15 residues. Trimming removed 6 bases from V and 4 bases from J, with 21 bases in between. Germline V CDR1 and CDR2: DFQATT, SNEGSKA (reference sequence).